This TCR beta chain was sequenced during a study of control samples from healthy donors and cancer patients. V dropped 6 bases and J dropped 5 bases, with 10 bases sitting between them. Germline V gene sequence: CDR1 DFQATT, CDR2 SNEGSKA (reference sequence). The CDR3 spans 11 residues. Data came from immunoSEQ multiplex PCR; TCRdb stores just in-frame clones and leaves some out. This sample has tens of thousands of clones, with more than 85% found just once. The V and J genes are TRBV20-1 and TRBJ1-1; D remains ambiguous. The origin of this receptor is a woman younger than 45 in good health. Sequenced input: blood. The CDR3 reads CSAGIGTEAFF. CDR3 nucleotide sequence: TGCAGTGCAGGGATTGGAACTGAAGCTTTCTTT.